This T cell receptor beta chain was documented in a study of cytomegalovirus exposure and HLA in healthy donors. Study-wide background: Roughly 80 million unique TCRs from HLA-typed donors made up an early data release.

A word on this clone: Its antigen is currently unknown.

Primers: 60 Vbeta forward and 13 Jbeta reverse. Here immunoSEQ multiplex PCR was the method, and the copy in TCRdb shows in-frame clones only, minus some. The table includes under 95,000 clones, approximately 82% detected once. General study findings and limits: According to an earlier analysis, most TCR beta V segments yielded productive rearrangements about 90% or about 30% of the time.

This CDR3 region has 15 residues. Germline V lookup: CDR1 SEHNR, CDR2 FQNEAQ (reference sequence). Trimming left V 6 bases short and J 4 bases short, with 15 bases between. The sample consisted of PBMCs. This receptor was obtained from a middle-aged man in good health and CMV-seronegative. This rearrangement joins TRBV7-9 to TRBJ1-4, with TRBD1 as a possible D gene (6 bases). In DNA, the CDR3 is TGTGCCAGCAGTTACATACAGGGCCTTAATGAAAAACTGTTTTTT. Its protein product is CASSYIQGLNEKLFF.